The clone carrying this T cell receptor (beta chain) was counted a few times. The antigen remains unidentified. Each donor who had ophthalmopathy showed moderate-to-severe activity, a CAS of ≥3, a NOSPECS of ≥4, and a duration under 3 months. CDR1 is LNHDA, CDR2 SQIVND, per germline (reference sequence). CDR3 length equals 15 residues. J gave up 7 bases and V 7 bases, and 9 bases lay outside the gene matches. These data are taken from a study of Graves' ophthalmopathy and Graves' hyperthyroidism. For the study at large: Prior to any treatment, peripheral blood was collected at the time of initial diagnosis.

The authors amplified TCR beta CDR3 regions from RNA transcripts. An initial RT-PCR round employing HTBI primers preceded a second-round multiplex PCR. One entry per CDR3 protein, called by TCRdb with MiXCR from the multiplex PCR reads. Of roughly 500,000 distinct CDR3 sequences in the sample, around 14% are singletons; the top ten hold approximately 9.8%. Study findings and constraints: Blood also harbored most expanded thyroid clonotypes above 0.001 frequency. Ophthalmopathy was separated from stable hyperthyroidism by a 13-signature model with over 85% sensitivity and around 81% specificity.

The V gene is TRBV19, the J gene TRBJ1-6, with 8 bases matching TRBD1. The sample was blood. This clonotype originated in a woman in her thirties with Graves' ophthalmopathy. CDR3 region: CASTAGGGVNSPLHF. The CDR3 nucleotides are TGTGCCAGTACCGCAGGGGGCGGTGTGAATTCACCCCTCCACTTT.